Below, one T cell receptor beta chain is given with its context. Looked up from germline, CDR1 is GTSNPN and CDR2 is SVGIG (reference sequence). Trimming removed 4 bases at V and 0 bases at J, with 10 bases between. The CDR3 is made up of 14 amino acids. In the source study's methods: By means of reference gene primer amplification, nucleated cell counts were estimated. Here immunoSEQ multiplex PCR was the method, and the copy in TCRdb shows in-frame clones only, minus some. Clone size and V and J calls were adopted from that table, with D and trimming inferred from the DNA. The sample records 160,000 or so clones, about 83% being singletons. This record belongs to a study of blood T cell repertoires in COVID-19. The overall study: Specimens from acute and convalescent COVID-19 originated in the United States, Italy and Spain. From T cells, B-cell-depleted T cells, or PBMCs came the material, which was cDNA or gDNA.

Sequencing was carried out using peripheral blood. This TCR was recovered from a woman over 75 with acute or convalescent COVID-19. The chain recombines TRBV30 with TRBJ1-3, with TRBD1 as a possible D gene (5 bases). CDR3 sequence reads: CAWTSGNSGNTIYF. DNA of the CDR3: TGTGCCTGGACATCAGGGAACTCTGGAAACACCATATATTTT.